The rows below give T cell receptor beta chains drawn from one sample of a study of shared clonotypes between healthy human individuals. Profiling relied on immunoSEQ multiplex PCR, and the TCRdb table lists in-frame clones only, not all of them. The sample gives about 2 million clones, less than 95% of which show up once; around 1.1% is in the top ten. Sequencing was performed on naive CD8+ T cells sorted from blood. The receptors were sampled from a man between 18 and 35 years old in good health. Both conserved end residues are part of each CDR3. The D gene is left open where the match is weak.

d_call: NA; j_call: TRBJ2-1; v_call: TRBV4-1; cdr3_aa: CASSQVPSSYNEQFF
d_call: NA; j_call: TRBJ2-2; v_call: TRBV5-1; cdr3_aa: CASSPGANTGELFF
d_call: NA; j_call: TRBJ1-1; v_call: TRBV6-6; cdr3_aa: CASSSYRVGTEAFF
d_call: NA; j_call: TRBJ2-3; v_call: TRBV9; cdr3_aa: CASALGADTQYF
d_call: NA; j_call: TRBJ1-1; v_call: TRBV27; cdr3_aa: CASTLNSGFEAFF
d_call: TRBD1; j_call: TRBJ2-3; v_call: TRBV29-1; cdr3_aa: CSVLGQGSTDTQYF
d_call: TRBD1; j_call: TRBJ2-7; v_call: TRBV5-1; cdr3_aa: CASSLVGTAPFYEQYF
d_call: TRBD2; j_call: TRBJ2-5; v_call: TRBV7-9; cdr3_aa: CASSLVGLAGVSLRETQYF
d_call: NA; j_call: TRBJ2-5; v_call: TRBV7-6; cdr3_aa: CASSLTVAVSGETQYF
d_call: NA; j_call: TRBJ1-1; v_call: TRBV19; cdr3_aa: CASSIFLDTEAFF
d_call: NA; j_call: TRBJ1-5; v_call: TRBV6-1; cdr3_aa: CASSDLLRRVDQPQHF
d_call: TRBD1; j_call: TRBJ1-2; v_call: TRBV6-8; cdr3_aa: CASTTGGGTGGYTF
d_call: NA; j_call: TRBJ2-7; v_call: TRBV14; cdr3_aa: CASSQGYTYEQYF
d_call: TRBD1; j_call: TRBJ2-7; v_call: TRBV4-1; cdr3_aa: CASSPRDRGGSEQYF
d_call: NA; j_call: TRBJ2-7; v_call: TRBV4-3; cdr3_aa: CASSQDGSPNEQYF
d_call: NA; j_call: TRBJ2-3; v_call: TRBV4-2; cdr3_aa: CASSQEVGYPQYF
d_call: NA; j_call: TRBJ2-7; v_call: TRBV4-3; cdr3_aa: CASSQALGYEQYF
d_call: TRBD1; j_call: TRBJ1-4; v_call: TRBV2; cdr3_aa: CASSGGDRGTNEKLFF
d_call: TRBD2; j_call: TRBJ2-7; v_call: TRBV6-5; cdr3_aa: CASGLGLAGIEQYF
d_call: NA; j_call: TRBJ2-5; v_call: TRBV6-1; cdr3_aa: CASSDSWETQYF
d_call: NA; j_call: TRBJ1-6; v_call: TRBV7-2; cdr3_aa: CASSLEEEQSFSSPLHF
d_call: NA; j_call: TRBJ2-7; v_call: TRBV5-4; cdr3_aa: CASSLLGSGDEQYF
d_call: NA; j_call: TRBJ1-1; v_call: TRBV6-6; cdr3_aa: CASSYSSEAFF
d_call: NA; j_call: TRBJ1-2; v_call: TRBV28; cdr3_aa: CASSPRGQIYGYTF
d_call: TRBD2; j_call: TRBJ2-1; v_call: TRBV6-4; cdr3_aa: CARPSGAQRSYNEQFF
d_call: NA; j_call: TRBJ2-1; v_call: TRBV19; cdr3_aa: CASSIRAVGNEQFF
d_call: TRBD1; j_call: TRBJ1-5; v_call: TRBV7-6; cdr3_aa: CASSLGTGRNQPQHF
d_call: NA; j_call: TRBJ2-7; v_call: TRBV13; cdr3_aa: CASSEGQAYEQYF